This T cell receptor (beta chain) derives from a study of blood T cell repertoires in COVID-19. About the study: COVID-19 samples from acute and convalescent phases originated in the United States, Italy and Spain. T cells, B-cell-depleted T cells, or PBMCs supplied cDNA or gDNA.

This clone was seen a single time. Authors' data handling: Quantification of nucleated cells was approximated via reference gene primer amplification. Here immunoSEQ multiplex PCR was the method, and the copy in TCRdb shows in-frame clones only, minus some. The DNA gave D and trimming, while V, J and clone size come from that table. The sample yields about 160,000 clones, roughly 90% seen once. Trimming removed 4 bases from V and 5 bases from J, with 9 bases in between. The CDR3 totals 13 residues. Germline CDR1 reads SGHRS; CDR2 reads YFSETQ. This TCR was sampled from a woman aged 55 to 70 who had recovered from COVID-19. This sequence joins TRBV5-1 and TRBJ2-2, with no clear D. Source material: peripheral blood. The CDR3 DNA follows: TGCGCCAGCAGCCCGGAGAGTACCGGGGAGCTGTTTTTT. Translation: CASSPESTGELFF. Variable domain in full (rest from reference TRBV5-1 and TRBJ2-2): KAGVTQTPRYLIKTRGQQVTLSCSPISGHRSVSWYQQTPGQGLQFLFEYFSETQRNKGNFPGRFSGRQFSNSRSEMNVSTLELGDSALYLCASSPESTGELFFGEGSRLTVL.